A single sample gave rise to the 32 T cell receptor beta chains below, sequenced in a study of T cells in Graves' hyperthyroidism and ophthalmopathy. Amplification yielded TCR beta CDR3 regions, with RNA transcripts as the source. When the TCR CDR3 underwent first-round RT-PCR, the HTBI primer set was used. TCRdb redid the calling of the multiplex PCR reads with MiXCR, one entry per CDR3 protein. The table includes hundreds of thousands of distinct CDR3 sequences, approximately 15% detected once. Sequencing was done on a sample of blood. These receptors came from a woman aged 40 to 55 with Graves' ophthalmopathy.

CDR3 coding DNA: TGTGCCATCAGTTACTCAGGCGGCTCCTACGAGCAGTACTTC. This encodes CAISYSGGSYEQYF. The rearrangement links TRBV10-3 to TRBJ2-7; D is unresolved. The CDR3 is 14 residues long. V gave up 5 bases and J gave up 0 bases, with 11 bases separating them. CDR1 ENHRY and CDR2 SYGVKD come from the germline V gene.

The rearrangement joins TRBV7-2 to TRBJ2-3, with 7 bases lining up with TRBD2. J lost 0 bases, V lost 7 bases, and 16 bases had no gene match. The germline V gene encodes CDR1 SGHTA and CDR2 FQGNSA. This CDR3 is built from 18 residues. CDR3 amino acids: CASKREALRLFSTDTQYF. CDR3 DNA sequence: TGTGCCAGCAAACGGGAGGCCCTACGACTGTTTAGCACAGATACGCAGTATTTT.

This clonotype came up many times. The CDR3 bases are TGCAGTCCGAGCCGGGGGAGCACAGATACGCAGTATTTT. The encoded protein is CSPSRGSTDTQYF. The chain couples TRBV20-1 to TRBJ2-3; a possible D gene is TRBD2 (6 bases). Trimming left V 8 bases short and J 0 bases short, with 12 bases between. The CDR3 has 13 amino acids. Germline CDR1 is DFQATT and CDR2 is SNEGSKA (reference sequence).

This clonotype has more than one count but fewer than ten. The rearrangement joins TRBV19 to TRBJ1-4, with D possibly TRBD1 on 5 matching bases. This CDR3 spans 16 amino acids. V dropped 3 bases and J dropped 0 bases, with 11 bases sitting between them. Looked up from germline, CDR1 is LNHDA and CDR2 is SQIVND (reference sequence). Here the CDR3 reads CASSMRTQPTNEKLFF. CDR3 DNA sequence: TGTGCCAGTAGTATGAGGACACAACCAACTAATGAAAAACTGTTTTTT.

This clonotype was recorded many times. The chain recombines TRBV28 with TRBJ2-3; 10 bases agree with TRBD2. V was clipped by 4 bases and J by 5 bases; unmatched bases: 9. CDR1 is MDHEN, CDR2 SYDVKM, per germline. The CDR3 length is 16 residues. CDR3 loop: CASSSKSGRARDTQYF. In DNA, the CDR3 is TGTGCCAGCAGTTCCAAGAGCGGGAGGGCGAGAGATACGCAGTATTTT.

At least ten counts were recorded for this clonotype. This chain uses TRBV6-1 with TRBJ1-2; 8 nucleotides match TRBD1. Trimming removed 4 bases from V and 1 base from J; junction bases left unmatched: 2. This CDR3 has 14 amino acids. CDR1 is MNHNS, CDR2 SASEGT, per germline. DNA for the CDR3: TGTGCCAGCAGTGTGGACAGGGTTAACTATGGCTACACCTTC. It yields the protein CASSVDRVNYGYTF.

This clonotype was seen only a few times. J is TRBJ2-2 and V is TRBV12-3 or TRBV12-4, with a weak D call TRBD1 (5 bases). The CDR3 spans 17 residues. The V gene lost 2 bases and the J gene lost 1 base, with 14 bases spanning the gap. This CDR3 reads CASSLRRQSLNTGELFF. The CDR3 nucleotides read TGTGCCAGCAGTTTAAGGCGACAGAGCCTGAACACCGGGGAGCTGTTTTTT.

The chain links TRBV10-3 to TRBJ2-5; D uncertain. This CDR3 comprises 16 residues. Germline loops: CDR1 ENHRY, CDR2 SYGVKD. V was shortened by 0 bases and J by 1 base, with 12 bases between the two germline ends. CDR3 nucleotide sequence: TGTGCCATCAGTGAGTCGAAGGGCCAGCCCCAAGAGACCCAGTACTTC. Translated, it gives CAISESKGQPQETQYF.

As concerns this clonotype: A much bigger clone sits one base away, suggesting this may be a read error. J is TRBJ2-2 and V is TRBV2; D is perhaps TRBD2 (6 bases). This CDR3 comprises 15 residues. CDR1 is SNHLY, CDR2 FYNNEI, per germline. The DNA of the CDR3 is TGTGCCAGCAGTCTGCTAGCCCCGAACACCGGGGGGCTGTTTTTT. Its protein is CASSLLAPNTGGLFF.

This clonotype came up a few times. The chain is built from TRBV9 and TRBJ1-2; tentative D call: TRBD1 (6 bases). Trimming took 3 bases from V and 1 from J, leaving 13 bases between them. The CDR3 runs to 15 residues. Germline V gene data show CDR1 as SGDLS and CDR2 as YYNGEE. Here the CDR3 reads CASSAYSRGNYGYTF. CDR3 sequence (DNA): TGTGCCAGCAGCGCCTACAGCAGGGGTAACTATGGCTACACCTTC.

In this sample, this clonotype turned up many times. V is TRBV30 and J is TRBJ1-1, with 7 positions matching TRBD1. Germline V gene data show CDR1 as GTSNPN and CDR2 as SVGIG (reference sequence). Unmatched junction bases numbered 12, after V lost 6 bases and J lost 5 bases. The CDR3 totals 14 residues. The CDR3 region is CACDRELSSTEAFF. The DNA of the CDR3 is TGTGCCTGCGACAGGGAGCTATCATCGACTGAAGCTTTCTTT.

This clonotype is a singleton in its sample. The chain carries TRBV6-1 and TRBJ2-5; D is undetermined. The CDR3 totals 13 residues. V was cut by 7 bases and J by 2 bases, with 11 bases left in between. Germline V gene lookup returns CDR1 MNHNS and CDR2 SASEGT. The CDR3 region is CASNLREQETQYF. The CDR3 DNA sequence: TGTGCCAGCAATCTACGAGAGCAAGAGACCCAGTACTTC.

This clonotype is a singleton in its sample. The chain recombines TRBV27 with TRBJ1-6, with D perhaps matching TRBD1 (5 bases). V was trimmed by 5 bases and J by 11 bases, leaving 19 bases between them. The germline gives CDR1 MNHEY, CDR2 SMNVEV (reference sequence). The CDR3 extends over 15 amino acids. CDR3 bases: TGTGCCAGCAGTGAAGTGGTATCGGGGGGGACACCCCTCCACTTT. It specifies CASSEVVSGGTPLHF.

This clonotype was found a few times. The chain carries TRBV29-1 and TRBJ2-5, with TRBD2 matching over 9 bases. The ends lost 4 bases at V and 3 bases at J; junction bases unmatched: 9. The CDR3 consists of 15 residues. Germline CDR1 reads SQVTM; CDR2 reads ANQGSEA. The CDR3 is CSVGGRGGAEETQYF. In nucleotides, the CDR3 is TGCAGCGTTGGGGGGCGCGGGGGGGCCGAAGAGACCCAGTACTTC.

The sample holds many counts of this clonotype. The rearrangement links TRBV7-8 to TRBJ2-5; D is unresolved. There are 15 residues in the CDR3. Per germline, CDR1 SGHVS and CDR2 FQNEAQ. V lost 5 bases, J lost 5 bases, and 18 bases lay in between. CDR3 protein: CASSRRVHLGETQYF. The CDR3 DNA follows: TGTGCCAGCAGCCGACGGGTCCATCTCGGGGAGACCCAGTACTTC. The whole variable domain, filled in from reference TRBV7-8 and TRBJ2-5, reads GAGVSQSPRYKVAKRGQDVALRCDPISGHVSLFWYQQALGQGPEFLTYFQNEAQLDKSGLPSDRFFAERPEGSVSTLKIQRTQQEDSAVYLCASSRRVHLGETQYFGPGTRLLVL.

This clonotype showed up many times. The genes are TRBV7-9 and TRBJ2-1; 7 positions agree with TRBD2. The germline V gene has CDR1 SEHNR and CDR2 FQNEAQ (reference sequence). The CDR3 consists of 16 residues. V shed 1 base and J 1 base; nucleotides not matched to a gene: 4. The CDR3 loop is CASSLGLAESYNEQFF. The CDR3 bases are TGTGCCAGCAGCTTAGGGCTAGCGGAGTCCTACAATGAGCAGTTCTTC.

As regards this clonotype: Possible read error: a much larger clone is one base away. The rearrangement joins TRBV11-2 to TRBJ1-3; D remains unclear. CDR3 length equals 19 residues. Trimming took off 7 bases at V and 0 bases at J, with 25 bases between the two ends. Germline lookup yields CDR1 SGHAT and CDR2 FQNNGV. The CDR3 nucleotides are TGTGCCAGCACCCCTTTGCTAGGGCAGAGCGACCGCTCTGGAAACACCATATATTTT. Protein sequence: CASTPLLGQSDRSGNTIYF.

Ten or more counts support this clonotype. The chain carries TRBV12-3 or TRBV12-4 and TRBJ1-2, with D possibly being TRBD1 (5 bases). V was shortened by 4 bases and J by 3 bases, with 9 bases between the two germline ends. The CDR3 runs 13 residues. CDR3 nucleotides: TGTGCCAGCAGTTCACAGGCCTACTATGGCTACACCTTC. It encodes CASSSQAYYGYTF.

This clonotype appeared many times. The V call is TRBV12-3 or TRBV12-4, the J call TRBJ1-6; D perhaps matches TRBD1 (6 bases). The CDR3 totals 15 residues. V gave up 7 bases and J gave up 0 bases, with 10 bases separating them. The CDR3 loop reads CASTKDSSYNSPLHF. The CDR3 region has the DNA TGTGCCAGCACCAAGGACAGCTCCTATAATTCACCCCTCCACTTT.

This clonotype was seen a few times. The rearrangement joins TRBV19 to TRBJ2-2; D is unclear. This CDR3 has 15 residues. Germline V gene sequence: CDR1 LNHDA, CDR2 SQIVND (reference sequence). V shed 4 bases and J shed 0 bases, with 9 bases lying between them. The CDR3 spells CASSTVIPNTGELFF. The CDR3 DNA follows: TGTGCCAGTAGTACGGTCATTCCGAACACCGGGGAGCTGTTTTTT.

This clonotype was observed a few times. The chain uses TRBV19 and TRBJ1-6, with D maybe TRBD1 (5 bases). The V end was cut by 3 bases, the J end by 8 bases, with 8 bases between. CDR1 LNHDA and CDR2 SQIVND come from the germline V gene (reference sequence). The CDR3 contains 13 residues. The CDR3 nucleotides are TGTGCCAGTAGTATGATAGGGGATTCACCCCTCCACTTT. Translating gives CASSMIGDSPLHF. The full variable domain, with the rest looked up from reference TRBV19 and TRBJ1-6, is DGGITQSPKYLFRKEGQNVTLSCEQNLNHDAMYWYRQDPGQGLRLIYYSQIVNDFQKGDIAEGYSVSREKKESFPLTVTSAQKNPTAFYLCASSMIGDSPLHFGNGTRLTVT.

This clonotype has only one observation. At one end, the junction sequence differs from germline, possibly due to a read error. The CDR3 nucleotides are TGTGCCAGCAGCGTAAGCCTAGCGCCCAATGGGCAGTTCTTC. Translation gives CASSVSLAPNGQFF. V and J are TRBV5-1 and TRBJ2-1; a possible D gene is TRBD2 (6 bases). This CDR3 has 14 residues. Germline-derived CDR1 and CDR2 are SGHRS and YFSETQ.

A word on this clonotype: A read error is possible here, since a much larger clone lies one base away. This sequence joins TRBV5-1 and TRBJ1-1; D is perhaps TRBD1 (5 bases). V was shortened by 0 bases and J by 0 bases, with 15 bases between the two germline ends. This CDR3 is 17 amino acids long. The germline V gene has CDR1 SGHRS and CDR2 YFSETQ. CDR3: CASSLALQGYMNTEAFF. The CDR3 region has the DNA TGCGCCAGCAGCTTGGCGTTGCAGGGATACATGAACACTGAAGCTTTCTTT.

At least ten counts were recorded for this clonotype. J is TRBJ2-3 and V is TRBV18; the D is unclear. Germline V CDR1 and CDR2: KGHSH, LQKENI. V was pared by 1 base and J by 1 base, with 9 bases between. This CDR3 contains 15 residues. The CDR3 spells CASSPQASGTDTQYF. The CDR3 region has the DNA TGTGCCAGCTCACCACAGGCCTCAGGCACAGATACGCAGTATTTT.

At least ten counts were recorded for this clonotype. The rearrangement joins TRBV30 to TRBJ2-7; the D gene is possibly TRBD1 (6 bases). Germline V gene sequence: CDR1 GTSNPN, CDR2 SVGIG (reference sequence). V was pared by 2 bases and J by 3 bases, with 11 bases between. The CDR3 is 13 amino acids. CDR3 bases: TGTGCCTGGAGTCTAGGGGGAGTCTACGAGCAGTACTTC. Translating it yields CAWSLGGVYEQYF.

This clonotype has only a few counts. The gene calls are TRBV4-2 and TRBJ2-1; TRBD2 matches 7 bases. The CDR3 extends over 15 amino acids. The V gene's germline CDR1 is LGHNA and CDR2 YNFKEQ. V lost 0 bases and J lost 3; bases outside the gene matches: 2. CDR3 amino acids: CASSQEPSGYNEQFF. The CDR3 nucleotides are TGTGCCAGCAGCCAAGAGCCTAGCGGCTACAATGAGCAGTTCTTC.

This clonotype was detected a few times. The CDR3 DNA reads TGTGCCAGCAGTCCACTTGACCGGAAAAACATTCAGTACTTC. It codes for CASSPLDRKNIQYF. The chain uses TRBV28 and TRBJ2-4; no clear D. Germline V gene sequence: CDR1 MDHEN, CDR2 SYDVKM. The CDR3 is made up of 14 amino acids. V lost 5 bases and J 4 bases, leaving 12 bases between the germline ends.

This clonotype was detected ten times or more. The chain carries TRBV5-1 and TRBJ2-2, with TRBD1 identical over 7 bases. J was trimmed by 6 bases and V by 3 bases; bases with no gene match: 8. This CDR3 region has 15 residues. Germline CDR1 is SGHRS and CDR2 is YFSETQ. DNA for the CDR3: TGCGCCAGCAGCTCGGCCGGGACAGCCTCCGGGGAGCTGTTTTTT. Its translation is CASSSAGTASGELFF. Complete variable domain (other parts from reference TRBV5-1 and TRBJ2-2): KAGVTQTPRYLIKTRGQQVTLSCSPISGHRSVSWYQQTPGQGLQFLFEYFSETQRNKGNFPGRFSGRQFSNSRSEMNVSTLELGDSALYLCASSSAGTASGELFFGEGSRLTVL.

This clonotype has a count of ten or more. The chain recombines TRBV4-2 with TRBJ2-1, with D possibly called TRBD1 or TRBD2 (5 bases each). Trimming cost V 3 bases and J 5 bases, with 11 bases left between them. The CDR3 totals 14 residues. Germline lookup yields CDR1 LGHNA and CDR2 YNFKEQ. CDR3 loop: CASSQPGANNEQFF. The CDR3 nucleotides are TGTGCCAGCAGCCAGCCCGGGGCCAACAATGAGCAGTTCTTC.

The J gene is TRBJ2-1, the V gene TRBV3-1; D is possibly TRBD2 (7 bases). V lost 4 bases and J 4 bases, leaving 17 bases between the germline ends. CDR1 is LGHDT and CDR2 is YNNKEL in the germline V gene (reference sequence). This CDR3 is 16 amino acids long. CDR3 sequence (DNA): TGTGCCAGCAGCCCCATTTGGGGGGGGGCGTACAATGAGCAGTTCTTC. Protein sequence: CASSPIWGGAYNEQFF.

There are many counts of this clonotype. The chain links TRBV11-2 to TRBJ2-1, with 9 bases matching TRBD2. The CDR3 covers 14 residues. Losses at the gene ends were 1 base for V and 13 bases for J; bases not matched to a gene: 8. Germline V CDR1 and CDR2: SGHAT, FQNNGV. CDR3 in amino acids: CASSLGKGLASQFF. The CDR3 bases are TGTGCCAGCAGCTTAGGAAAGGGACTAGCCAGCCAGTTCTTC.

The V call is TRBV2, the J call TRBJ1-2; maybe TRBD1 (5 bases). V lost 5 bases and J lost 8, with 9 bases in between. The CDR3 has 11 residues. Germline V lookup: CDR1 SNHLY, CDR2 FYNNEI. CDR3 sequence: CASSQGVGYTF. CDR3 DNA sequence: TGTGCCAGCAGTCAGGGCGTCGGCTACACCTTC. Full variable domain (missing parts from reference TRBV2 and TRBJ1-2): EPEVTQTPSHQVTQMGQEVILRCVPISNHLYFYWYRQILGQKVEFLVSFYNNEISEKSEIFDDQFSVERPDGSNFTLKIRSTKLEDSAMYFCASSQGVGYTFGSGTRLTVV.